This T cell receptor beta chain came from a study of T cell changes during pregnancy in multiple sclerosis (dated by TCRdb to between 2019 and 2020). Concerning the study at large: In women with multiple sclerosis, the researchers looked at how the T cell repertoire shifted as pregnancy progressed.

The library was built by means of the immunoSEQ multiplex PCR assay. The source is immuneACCESS, and TCRdb retained only in-frame sequences with V and J called. Part of the clones is not carried over; for the studies checked, unresolved V genes explain less than half of this, and the remainder is unexplained. The sample table contains tens of thousands of clones; only one count was recorded for around nine tenths of them. 1.4% to 1.5% of the sample is held by the ten biggest clonotypes. By sample share, this clone is medium-sized (0.01 to 0.1%). Its target antigen remains unknown. No base quality values were provided; no much bigger clone lies one nucleotide off. The CDR3 covers 14 residues, taking in both the cysteine and the phenylalanine. Kept here is only the CDR3 DNA, which spans 42 bases and is read in frame from base 1. Trimming removed 3 bases from V and 4 bases from J; the gene matches leave 3 bases unexplained. CDR1 and CDR2 are read off the germline V gene as SGHAT and FQNNGV.

The sequence came from a female donor in good health, enrolled as a control in a pregnancy study. Here the chain combines TRBV11-2 and TRBJ2-7, with TRBD2 matching 10 junction bases. The sample was peripheral blood, taken in the third trimester of pregnancy. The CDR3 reads CASSLPSGGYEQYF. The nucleotide sequence reads TGTGCCAGCAGCTTGCCTAGCGGGGGTTACGAGCAGTACTTC.